The 32 T cell receptor beta chains below were found in one sample sequenced in a study of T cells after yellow fever vaccination. TCRdb re-analysed the 5' RACE reads in MiXCR, keeping a single row per CDR3 protein. The data hold approximately 300,000 distinct CDR3 sequences, with approximately 13% observed a single time. Material: CD4+ T cells sorted from PBMCs, obtained 45 days after the yellow fever booster vaccination. The receptor source for this set is a man in his thirties or forties who received the YFV17D yellow fever vaccine.

In this sample, this clonotype turned up a few times. The chain links TRBV7-9 to TRBJ2-3, with D perhaps given as TRBD1 or TRBD2 (5 bases each). With 5 bases removed from V and 4 bases from J, the gap between germline ends came to 19 bases. Germline V CDR1 and CDR2: SEHNR, FQNEAQ (reference sequence). The CDR3 has 16 amino acids. This CDR3 is CASSADNDLGADTQYF. For the CDR3, the DNA is TGTGCCAGCAGCGCAGATAACGACCTGGGGGCAGATACGCAGTATTTT.

In its sample, this clonotype was seen many times. This chain connects TRBV7-2 to TRBJ2-1; tentative D call: TRBD1 (6 bases). V was pared by 3 bases and J by 4 bases, with 13 bases between. Germline-derived CDR1 and CDR2 are SGHTA and FQGNSA. The CDR3 consists of 15 residues. In DNA, the CDR3 is TGTGCCAGCAGCTTCGACAGGCAACCTTACAATGAGCAGTTCTTC. This encodes CASSFDRQPYNEQFF. The full variable domain, its missing parts supplied by reference TRBV7-2 and TRBJ2-1, is GAGVSQSPSNKVTEKGKDVELRCDPISGHTALYWYRQSLGQGLEFLIYFQGNSAPDKSGLPSDRFSAERTGGSVSTLTIQRTQQEDSAVYLCASSFDRQPYNEQFFGPGTRLTVL.

In DNA, the CDR3 is TGCGCCAGCAGTTTCGGTCGACTCGACTCCTACGAGCAGTACTTC. It encodes CASSFGRLDSYEQYF. The J gene is TRBJ2-7, the V gene TRBV5-1; D ambiguous. This CDR3 contains 15 residues. Trimming shortened V by 5 bases and J by 0 bases, and 15 bases separated the two germline ends. Germline loops: CDR1 SGHRS, CDR2 YFSETQ.

The genes are TRBV20-1 and TRBJ1-6; TRBD1 agrees at 9 bases. V trimming: 0 bases; J trimming: 9 bases; junction bases outside the gene matches: 9. CDR3 length equals 16 residues. Germline CDR1 is DFQATT and CDR2 is SNEGSKA (reference sequence). CDR3 nucleotide sequence: TGCAGTGCTAGAGAAACCGGGACAGGGTTTCGTTCACCCCTCCACTTT. This gives the protein CSARETGTGFRSPLHF.

The V gene is TRBV20-1, the J gene TRBJ2-1; no clear D. The CDR3 contains 16 residues. The ends were cut back, 0 bases at V and 0 bases at J, with 12 bases in the middle. Germline CDR1 DFQATT, CDR2 SNEGSKA (reference sequence). Here the CDR3 DNA reads TGCAGTGCTAGAGATAAGCCCAGCTACTCCTACAATGAGCAGTTCTTC. Its translation is CSARDKPSYSYNEQFF.

This clonotype was seen only a few times. The chain combines TRBV29-1 with TRBJ2-3; D remains ambiguous. This CDR3 contains 12 residues. V gave up 2 bases and J gave up 2 bases, with 5 bases separating them. Germline CDR1 and CDR2: SQVTM and ANQGSEA. Here the CDR3 DNA reads TGCAGCGTTGAATGGGACACAGATACGCAGTATTTT. It yields the protein CSVEWDTDTQYF.

This clonotype was seen at least ten times. The chain links TRBV7-8 to TRBJ2-7, with 12 nucleotides matching TRBD2. J was trimmed by 4 bases and V by 6 bases; bases with no gene match: 7. CDR1 is SGHVS and CDR2 is FQNEAQ in the germline V gene. This CDR3 has 15 amino acids. The CDR3 sequence is CASSLTSGSGYEQYF. The CDR3, as DNA: TGTGCCAGCAGTTTGACTAGCGGGAGTGGGTACGAGCAGTACTTC.

The V gene is TRBV5-5, the J gene TRBJ2-5; no firm D call. Trimming left V 0 bases short and J 1 base short, with 10 bases between. Germline CDR1 and CDR2: SGHKS and YYEKEE (reference sequence). This CDR3 has 15 residues. CDR3 sequence (DNA): TGTGCCAGCAGCTTGGGCTCCAGACCCCAAGAGACCCAGTACTTC. This gives the protein CASSLGSRPQETQYF. Full variable domain (outside the CDR3, taken from reference TRBV5-5 and TRBJ2-5): DAGVTQSPTHLIKTRGQQVTLRCSPISGHKSVSWYQQVLGQGPQFIFQYYEKEERGRGNFPDRFSARQFPNYSSELNVNALLLGDSALYLCASSLGSRPQETQYFGPGTRLLVL.

This clonotype has more than one count but fewer than ten. The V gene is TRBV7-6, the J gene TRBJ2-5; D gene unclear. Germline CDR1 and CDR2: SGHVS and FNYEAQ. CDR3 size: 12 residues. The ends were cut back, 5 bases at V and 0 bases at J, with 4 bases in the middle. The CDR3 sequence is CASSPHQETQYF. CDR3 DNA sequence: TGTGCCAGCAGCCCCCACCAAGAGACCCAGTACTTC.

The rearrangement joins TRBV12-3 or TRBV12-4 to TRBJ2-1; D is undetermined. This CDR3 spans 16 amino acids. Trimming took off 5 bases at V and 0 bases at J, with 14 bases between the two ends. DNA for the CDR3: TGTGCCAGCAGTAAATCCAGCGATCTCTCCTACAATGAGCAGTTCTTC. It codes for CASSKSSDLSYNEQFF.

Only a few counts were recorded for this clonotype. The genes are TRBV5-1 and TRBJ2-2; the match to TRBD2 covers 8 bases. The CDR3 loop spans 15 amino acids. V trimming: 5 bases; J trimming: 6 bases; junction bases outside the gene matches: 9. CDR1 and CDR2 (germline): SGHRS, YFSETQ. The chain's CDR3 is CASRREGLVSGELFF. The CDR3 DNA reads as TGCGCCAGCAGACGGGAGGGCCTCGTTTCCGGGGAGCTGTTTTTT.

This chain uses TRBV5-1 with TRBJ2-1; no definite D call. The CDR3 covers 15 residues. The V end was cut by 0 bases, the J end by 2 bases, with 9 bases between. The germline V gene has CDR1 SGHRS and CDR2 YFSETQ. The CDR3 coding sequence is TGCGCCAGCAGCTTGGAGGAGAGCGCCTACAATGAGCAGTTCTTC. As protein: CASSLEESAYNEQFF.

This clonotype came up a few times. This chain connects TRBV10-3 to TRBJ2-5; 9 nucleotides match TRBD2. The CDR3 spans 17 residues. Trimming removed 2 bases from V and 2 bases from J; junction bases left unmatched: 9. The V gene's germline CDR1 is ENHRY and CDR2 SYGVKD. Here the CDR3 reads CAISEIVATSGQETQYF. DNA for the CDR3: TGTGCCATCAGTGAGATCGTGGCGACTAGCGGTCAAGAGACCCAGTACTTC.

The chain links TRBV30 to TRBJ1-5; D gene unclear. This CDR3 has 14 amino acids. Trimming pared 0 bases from V and 4 bases from J, leaving 10 bases between. The V gene's germline CDR1 is GTSNPN and CDR2 SVGIG (reference sequence). The CDR3 loop reads CAWSVGVANQPQHF. DNA of the CDR3: TGTGCCTGGAGTGTTGGGGTTGCAAATCAGCCCCAGCATTTT.

This clonotype was seen a handful of times. The chain couples TRBV20-1 to TRBJ2-7; 9 bases fit TRBD1. Per the germline V gene, CDR1 is DFQATT and CDR2 is SNEGSKA (reference sequence). Unmatched junction bases numbered 11, after V lost 6 bases and J lost 5 bases. This CDR3 contains 14 residues. This CDR3 is CSAIIGTGPNEQYF. CDR3 DNA: TGCAGTGCCATTATCGGGACAGGGCCTAACGAGCAGTACTTC.

V usage is TRBV7-2 and J usage is TRBJ2-5; D perhaps matches TRBD2 (6 bases). Trimming shortened V by 3 bases and J by 5 bases, and 16 bases separated the two germline ends. Looked up from germline, CDR1 is SGHTA and CDR2 is FQGNSA. This CDR3 has 15 residues. CDR3 sequence reads: CASSFVGTGRETQYF. The CDR3 nucleotides are TGTGCCAGCAGCTTCGTGGGGACTGGGCGGGAGACCCAGTACTTC.

The chain uses TRBV7-6 and TRBJ2-2, with D perhaps TRBD2 (7 bases). Germline assignment: CDR1 SGHVS and CDR2 FNYEAQ. The CDR3 is 20 residues long. V dropped 2 bases and J dropped 1 base, with 23 bases sitting between them. CDR3: CASSLRGPKGAGQNTGELFF. The CDR3 DNA sequence: TGTGCCAGCAGCTTACGGGGACCGAAGGGAGCGGGACAGAACACCGGGGAGCTGTTTTTT.

The chain uses TRBV3-1 and TRBJ1-3; D not resolved. V was cut by 0 bases and J by 0 bases, with 6 bases left in between. This CDR3 has 15 residues. Germline CDR1 LGHDT, CDR2 YNNKEL (reference sequence). The CDR3 sequence: CASSQELASGNTIYF. The CDR3, as DNA: TGTGCCAGCAGCCAAGAGTTGGCCTCTGGAAACACCATATATTTT.

This clonotype was observed a few times. The V and J genes are TRBV18 and TRBJ1-1; D is perhaps TRBD1 (6 bases). V was clipped by 6 bases and J by 7 bases, with 15 bases between them. This CDR3 contains 13 residues. Germline values: CDR1 KGHSH, CDR2 LQKENI. As DNA, the CDR3 is TGTGCCAGCTCGCAGCAAACAGGGATTGAAGCTTTCTTT. Translating gives CASSQQTGIEAFF.

A few counts support this clonotype. The chain couples TRBV7-6 to TRBJ2-5; 7 bases agree with TRBD2. Germline V gene data show CDR1 as SGHVS and CDR2 as FNYEAQ. J was trimmed by 5 bases and V by 2 bases; bases with no gene match: 5. The CDR3 is made up of 14 amino acids. CDR3 residues: CASSLNRGSETQYF. CDR3 sequence (DNA): TGTGCCAGCAGCTTAAATCGCGGGAGTGAGACCCAGTACTTC.

This clonotype has just a few counts. The rearrangement uses TRBV3-1 and TRBJ1-4, with D possibly TRBD1 on 5 matching bases. Germline-derived CDR1 and CDR2 are LGHDT and YNNKEL (reference sequence). Trimming took 4 bases from V and 4 from J, leaving 10 bases between them. CDR3 length: 14 amino acids. CDR3 sequence reads: CASSLRTSNEKLFF. The CDR3 nucleotides read TGTGCCAGCAGCCTCCGGACAAGTAATGAAAAACTGTTTTTT.

The chain couples TRBV7-2 to TRBJ2-7; TRBD2 might be the D (5 bases). CDR3 length: 15 amino acids. The germline V and J ends were trimmed by 5 bases and 1 base, with 15 bases remaining between them. Per the germline V gene, CDR1 is SGHTA and CDR2 is FQGNSA. The CDR3 here is CASSPSRTGSYEQYF. The CDR3 DNA reads TGTGCCAGCAGCCCATCCCGGACTGGATCCTACGAGCAGTACTTC.

The rearrangement joins TRBV10-3 to TRBJ2-1, with 10 positions matching TRBD2. This CDR3 is built from 15 residues. The germline CDR1 and CDR2 sequences are ENHRY and SYGVKD. V was pared by 7 bases and J by 7 bases, with 10 bases of the junction left unmatched. CDR3 sequence reads: CAIKEKREGVNEQFF. CDR3 in DNA: TGTGCCATCAAGGAGAAGCGGGAGGGGGTAAATGAGCAGTTCTTC.

Only a few counts were recorded for this clonotype. The chain carries TRBV2 and TRBJ1-2, with D perhaps TRBD1 (6 bases). V was shortened by 7 bases and J by 8 bases, with 17 bases between the two germline ends. CDR1 is SNHLY, CDR2 FYNNEI, per germline. The CDR3 loop spans 13 amino acids. The CDR3 region is CASIVGQGGGYTF. The CDR3 DNA follows: TGTGCCAGCATCGTGGGACAAGGCGGGGGCTACACCTTC.

V and J are TRBV3-1 and TRBJ1-1; D gene ambiguous. Germline V gene lookup returns CDR1 LGHDT and CDR2 YNNKEL (reference sequence). V dropped 0 bases and J dropped 11 bases, with 10 bases sitting between them. The CDR3 runs to 12 residues. The CDR3 protein is CASSQDQRHAFF. The CDR3 DNA is TGTGCCAGCAGCCAAGATCAAAGGCACGCTTTCTTT.

This chain links TRBV6-5 with TRBJ1-5; weak D call: TRBD1 (6 bases). CDR1 is MNHEY and CDR2 is SVGAGI in the germline V gene. This CDR3 region has 15 residues. V lost 4 bases and J 4 bases, leaving 14 bases between the germline ends. CDR3: CASSWSKQGNQPQHF. In DNA form, the CDR3 reads TGTGCCAGCAGTTGGTCCAAACAGGGTAATCAGCCCCAGCATTTT.

This clonotype appeared a few times. The chain joins TRBV7-2 to TRBJ2-7; TRBD1 is a possible D gene (6 bases). Germline values: CDR1 SGHTA, CDR2 FQGNSA. The CDR3 contains 13 residues. Trimming removed 5 bases from V and 3 bases from J, with 11 bases in between. For the CDR3, the DNA is TGTGCCAGCAGCCGTCGGGACAACTACGAGCAGTACTTC. Translating it yields CASSRRDNYEQYF.

Note on this clonotype: The junction departs from germline at one end; a sequencing error may be responsible. The chain links TRBV3-1 to TRBJ1-2; 7 bases map to TRBD1. CDR1 and CDR2 from the germline V gene are LGHDT and YNNKEL (reference sequence). The CDR3 covers 15 residues. CDR3 amino acids: CASSPPGQSFGGYNF. Written as DNA, the CDR3 is TGTGCCAGCAGCCCTCCGGGACAGTCATTTGGGGGCTACAACTTC.

This clonotype was counted at least ten times. CDR3 loop: CASRSGSMNNEQFF. For the CDR3, the DNA is TGCGCCAGCAGGAGCGGGAGCATGAACAATGAGCAGTTCTTC. This chain joins TRBV10-2 and TRBJ2-1; TRBD2 aligns across 8 bases. Losses at the gene ends were 6 bases for V and 5 bases for J; bases not matched to a gene: 6. Germline values: CDR1 WSHSY, CDR2 SAAADI. The CDR3 spans 14 residues.

The chain links TRBV20-1 to TRBJ1-4; TRBD1 might be the D (6 bases). Germline V gene lookup returns CDR1 DFQATT and CDR2 SNEGSKA (reference sequence). The V end was cut by 3 bases, the J end by 15 bases, with 14 bases between. The CDR3 consists of 11 residues. The CDR3 region is CSARNGGTLFF. The CDR3 nucleotides read TGCAGTGCTAGGAACGGGGGCACCTTGTTTTTT.

The V gene is TRBV6-2 or TRBV6-3, the J gene TRBJ2-1; D gene uncertain. Germline V lookup: CDR1 MNHEY, CDR2 SVGEGT. The ends were cut back, 0 bases at V and 14 bases at J, with 26 bases in the middle. This CDR3 is 17 amino acids long. The CDR3 DNA reads as TGTGCCAGCAGTTACTCAATCCGCCCCTCCCCCATCTCCCGAGAGTTCTTC. Translated: CASSYSIRPSPISREFF.

The gene calls are TRBV5-1 and TRBJ2-7; 7 nucleotides line up with TRBD2. Trimming at V came to 1 base and at J to 1 base, leaving 5 bases not matched to a gene. Germline V gene lookup returns CDR1 SGHRS and CDR2 YFSETQ. The CDR3 consists of 15 residues. CDR3 sequence reads: CASSLKREGSYEQYF. CDR3 sequence (DNA): TGCGCCAGCAGCTTGAAAAGGGAGGGATCCTACGAGCAGTACTTC.